What follows are 6 T cell receptor beta chains derived from one specimen sequenced in a study of cytomegalovirus exposure and HLA in healthy donors. With 60 Vbeta and 13 Jbeta primers, the PCR was carried out. This table comes from immunoSEQ multiplex PCR, and its TCRdb copy is limited to in-frame clones, with some not included. The table lists 170,000 or so clones, about 80% of them singletons. What was sequenced was PBMCs. The receptors were sampled from a man younger than 40 in good health and CMV-seropositive.

This chain uses TRBV28 with TRBJ1-3, with 11 bases aligning to TRBD1. Germline CDR1 and CDR2: MDHEN and SYDVKM. V lost 8 bases and J lost 4; bases outside the gene matches: 4. The CDR3 is 14 residues long. CDR3 in DNA: TGTGCCAGCTCGGACAGGGGGCTCGGAAACACCATATATTTT. This encodes CASSDRGLGNTIYF.

V usage is TRBV7-9 and J usage is TRBJ1-1; the D gene is possibly TRBD1 (5 bases). The V gene's germline CDR1 is SEHNR and CDR2 FQNEAQ (reference sequence). This CDR3 region has 14 residues. The ends were cut back, 5 bases at V and 4 bases at J, with 14 bases in the middle. The CDR3 DNA sequence: TGTGCCAGCAGCCGCGACAGTAGGGTCACTGAAGCTTTCTTT. The encoded protein is CASSRDSRVTEAFF.

This chain uses TRBV29-1 with TRBJ2-2, with D possibly TRBD2 on 5 matching bases. Germline assignment: CDR1 SQVTM and CDR2 ANQGSEA. There are 14 residues in the CDR3. V lost 4 bases and J lost 2, with 11 bases in between. CDR3 sequence: CSVVGAVNTGELFF. In DNA, the CDR3 is TGCAGCGTTGTAGGAGCGGTTAACACCGGGGAGCTGTTTTTT.

This chain joins TRBV27 and TRBJ2-1; perhaps TRBD2 as D (6 bases). The CDR3 length is 15 residues. Germline assignment: CDR1 MNHEY and CDR2 SMNVEV (reference sequence). Trimming took 2 bases from V and 6 from J, leaving 14 bases between them. The CDR3 DNA sequence: TGTGCCAGCAGTTTAGGGGCATGGACTACCAATGAGCAGTTCTTC. It codes for CASSLGAWTTNEQFF.

J is TRBJ2-3 and V is TRBV5-4, with D perhaps TRBD2 (6 bases). The V gene's germline CDR1 is SGHNT and CDR2 YYREEE (reference sequence). The CDR3 length is 16 residues. Deletions cut 0 bases from V and 4 bases from J, with 15 bases between. For the CDR3, the DNA is TGTGCCAGCAGCTTGGACCGGCCGGGAGTCCCAGATACGCAGTATTTT. Protein: CASSLDRPGVPDTQYF. The variable domain in full, with the rest retrieved from reference TRBV5-4 and TRBJ2-3, is ETGVTQSPTHLIKTRGQQVTLRCSSQSGHNTVSWYQQALGQGPQFIFQYYREEENGRGNFPPRFSGLQFPNYSSELNVNALELDDSALYLCASSLDRPGVPDTQYFGPGTRLTVL.

V gene TRBV7-3 combines with J gene TRBJ2-5; D perhaps matches TRBD2 (5 bases). The V gene's germline CDR1 is SGHTA and CDR2 FQGTGA. CDR3 length: 13 amino acids. Deletions cut 1 base from V and 3 bases from J, with 6 bases between. The CDR3 reads CASSLMREETQYF. CDR3 DNA: TGTGCCAGCAGCTTAATGAGGGAAGAGACCCAGTACTTC.